The T cell receptor (beta chain) described here comes from a study of a mutant IDH1 vaccine in newly diagnosed glioma. Study-level background: Vaccination began 4-6 weeks post radiotherapy alone, or with temozolomide cycles. Patients were pretreated with radiotherapy, temozolomide, or both, mostly both.

Produced via immunoSEQ multiplex PCR; TCRdb's table is partial and in-frame only. The sample has under 150,000 clones; roughly 75% are singletons. Time point of the sample: week 11, during vaccination. Mutant IDH1 20-mer peptide, at 300 ug, made up each vaccine dose, with topical imiquimod. The CDR3 spans 16 residues. CDR1 is SGHAT, CDR2 FQNNGV, per germline. Unmatched junction bases numbered 8, after V lost 3 bases and J lost 0 bases. Concerning this clone itself: What it binds is not known.

Study results and caveats: Changes in the top peripheral T cell clonotypes seemingly had no bearing on pseudoprogression.

V is TRBV11-2 and J is TRBJ2-7; 7 bases line up with TRBD2. The sequencing used PBMCs, collected from a glioma patient whose treatment included an IDH1 peptide vaccine. The TCR originated in a man between 40 and 49 years old with glioma. The CDR3 region is CASSLSAAGNSYEQYF. The DNA of the CDR3 is TGTGCCAGCAGCTTGTCGGCAGCGGGGAACTCCTACGAGCAGTACTTC.